This entry lists 32 T cell receptor beta chains sequenced from one sample in a study of blood T cell repertoires in COVID-19. The table came from immunoSEQ multiplex PCR; TCRdb's copy has only in-frame clones and leaves some out. Among fewer than 200,000 clones listed, about 88% were seen once. The sequenced sample consisted of PBMCs or T cells enriched from blood (not recorded which). These receptor sequences come from a human donor with acute COVID-19. The donor label of this sample is uncertain.

The chain has TRBV30 and TRBJ2-3; maybe TRBD2 (5 bases). CDR1 and CDR2 from the germline V gene are GTSNPN and SVGIG (reference sequence). V lost 7 bases, J lost 1 base, and 12 bases lay in between. The CDR3 spans 13 residues. The CDR3 spells CASTGSGTDTQYF. The CDR3 nucleotides are TGTGCCTCGACCGGTAGCGGCACAGATACGCAGTATTTT.

The chain uses TRBV2 and TRBJ2-4; 7 positions agree with TRBD2. V dropped 7 bases and J dropped 0; count of bases not matched to a gene: 9. The CDR3 length is 16 residues. CDR1 is SNHLY and CDR2 is FYNNEI in the germline V gene. This CDR3 is CASIKERGLAKNIQYF. The CDR3 coding sequence is TGTGCCAGCATCAAGGAGCGGGGCTTAGCCAAAAACATTCAGTACTTC.

V usage is TRBV9 and J usage is TRBJ2-7; 7 bases agree with TRBD2. Germline V CDR1 and CDR2: SGDLS, YYNGEE. The CDR3 is 14 amino acids. The trim removed 0 bases at V and 5 bases at J, leaving 5 bases unmatched. The CDR3 DNA is TGTGCCAGCAGCGTAGGGGGACTACGCGACGAGCAGTACTTC. It translates to CASSVGGLRDEQYF.

This sequence joins TRBV5-1 and TRBJ2-3; 9 bases match TRBD2. V was clipped by 3 bases and J by 6 bases; unmatched bases: 8. The germline V gene has CDR1 SGHRS and CDR2 YFSETQ. The CDR3 is made up of 15 amino acids. The DNA of the CDR3 is TGCGCCAGCAGCTCTTCTAGCGGGGTCCCTGATACGCAGTATTTT. Translating it yields CASSSSSGVPDTQYF.

The chain's CDR3 is CASRAGSGELFF. The CDR3 nucleotides read TGTGCCAGCAGGGCCGGGTCCGGGGAGCTGTTTTTT. The chain uses TRBV12-3 or TRBV12-4 and TRBJ2-2; D remains unclear. This CDR3 is 12 amino acids long. Deletions cut 6 bases from V and 6 bases from J, with 8 bases between.

This chain joins TRBV6-2 or TRBV6-3 and TRBJ2-2; 7 bases fit TRBD1. This CDR3 spans 15 amino acids. J lost 8 bases, V lost 6 bases, and 12 bases had no gene match. From germline, CDR1 is MNHEY and CDR2 SVGEGT. CDR3 coding DNA: TGTGCCAGCAGCCCGGGGACAGCGGAATGGGGGGAGCTGTTTTTT. It specifies CASSPGTAEWGELFF.

The gene calls are TRBV25-1 and TRBJ1-3; D is unresolved. Trimming removed 4 bases from V and 2 bases from J, with 6 bases in between. Germline loops: CDR1 MGHDK, CDR2 SYGVNS. The CDR3 extends over 13 amino acids. The CDR3 loop reads CASSGGPGNTIYF. The DNA of the CDR3 is TGTGCCAGCAGTGGTGGGCCTGGAAACACCATATATTTT.

The chain carries TRBV30 and TRBJ2-7; the D gene is possibly TRBD2 (5 bases). The CDR3 has 14 amino acids. V gave up 5 bases and J gave up 1 base, with 15 bases separating them. Germline V gene lookup returns CDR1 GTSNPN and CDR2 SVGIG (reference sequence). DNA for the CDR3: TGTGCCTGGGCTGAGGGCGCGAGGTCCTACGAGCAGTACTTC. Its translation is CAWAEGARSYEQYF.

The V gene is TRBV3-1 (or the pseudogene TRBV3-2), the J gene TRBJ1-4, with D unclear. Between the trimmed V and J ends, which lost 2 bases and 10 bases, there was a span of 8 bases. CDR3 length equals 12 residues. Germline-derived CDR1 and CDR2 are LGHDT and YNNKEL (reference sequence). DNA for the CDR3: TGTGCCAGCAGCCAATCCGCCGGAAAACTGTTTTTT. Its protein product is CASSQSAGKLFF.

CDR3 sequence reads: CSASRGLFSGANVLTF. The CDR3 DNA reads as TGCAGTGCTAGTAGGGGACTCTTCTCTGGGGCCAACGTCCTGACTTTC. V and J are TRBV20-1 and TRBJ2-6, with D perhaps TRBD2 (6 bases). Per germline, CDR1 DFQATT and CDR2 SNEGSKA (reference sequence). The germline V and J ends were trimmed by 3 bases and 0 bases, with 12 bases remaining between them. This CDR3 is 16 amino acids long.

V and J are TRBV6-5 and TRBJ2-7; 12 nucleotides match TRBD1. The J segment lost 2 bases and the V segment lost 7 bases, leaving 6 bases of the junction unmatched. CDR1 is MNHEY, CDR2 SVGAGI, per germline. The CDR3 is 15 amino acids. The CDR3, as DNA: TGTGCCAGCACCCTTGGGACAGGGGGCGCCTACGAGCAGTACTTC. Residues: CASTLGTGGAYEQYF.

The rearrangement links TRBV6-2 or TRBV6-3 to TRBJ2-7; tentative D call: TRBD2 (5 bases). Trimming removed 4 bases from V and 7 bases from J, with 20 bases in between. Germline CDR1 reads MNHEY; CDR2 reads SVGEGT. The CDR3 extends over 15 amino acids. The CDR3 DNA sequence: TGTGCCAGCAGTTCGGGATTTTTATCCTCGAGGGAGCAGTACTTC. As protein: CASSSGFLSSREQYF.

This rearrangement joins TRBV19 to TRBJ2-6, with D possibly TRBD2 on 5 matching bases. Trimming left V 11 bases short and J 4 bases short, with 9 bases between. The CDR3 runs to 12 residues. The germline gives CDR1 LNHDA, CDR2 SQIVND (reference sequence). The CDR3 spells CAVREGANVLTF. The CDR3 DNA reads as TGTGCCGTGAGGGAGGGGGCCAACGTCCTGACTTTC.

J is TRBJ2-4 and V is TRBV7-2, with D perhaps TRBD1 (5 bases). Germline CDR1 is SGHTA and CDR2 is FQGNSA. V shed 1 base and J shed 11 bases, with 12 bases lying between them. CDR3 length: 13 residues. Here the CDR3 reads CASSLGRAKVQYF. The CDR3 nucleotides read TGTGCCAGCAGCTTAGGCAGGGCAAAGGTTCAGTACTTC.

The J gene is TRBJ2-1, the V gene TRBV9; the match to TRBD1 covers 7 bases. Germline CDR1 and CDR2: SGDLS and YYNGEE. The CDR3 covers 15 residues. The J segment lost 4 bases and the V segment lost 4 bases, leaving 8 bases of the junction unmatched. In DNA, the CDR3 is TGTGCCAGCAGCCTAACAGGGGAACCGTACAATGAGCAGTTCTTC. Translation gives CASSLTGEPYNEQFF.

V is TRBV7-9 and J is TRBJ2-1; 8 positions agree with TRBD1. This CDR3 contains 16 residues. Trimming removed 5 bases from V and 4 bases from J; junction bases left unmatched: 10. CDR1 and CDR2 from the germline V gene are SEHNR and FQNEAQ (reference sequence). In nucleotides, the CDR3 is TGTGCCAGCAGCCCGGAACAGGGGGAAAGGTACAATGAGCAGTTCTTC. Amino acids: CASSPEQGERYNEQFF.

This chain uses TRBV4-3 with TRBJ1-1; TRBD1 aligns across 9 bases. The germline CDR1 and CDR2 sequences are LGHNA and YSLEER. V lost 0 bases and J lost 0; bases outside the gene matches: 8. The CDR3 spans 18 residues. The CDR3 DNA sequence: TGCGCCAGCAGCCAAGACGGACAGGGGCGGAGGATGAACACTGAAGCTTTCTTT. It yields the protein CASSQDGQGRRMNTEAFF.

The chain links TRBV12-3 or TRBV12-4 to TRBJ1-2, with a possible D match to TRBD1 (6 bases). The length of the CDR3 is 11 residues. Trimming took 6 bases from V and 6 from J, leaving 8 bases between them. This chain's CDR3 is CASRWDNGYTF. As DNA, the CDR3 is TGTGCCAGCAGGTGGGACAATGGCTACACCTTC.

The J gene is TRBJ1-4, the V gene TRBV9; a weak D match, TRBD1 (5 bases). This CDR3 has 15 amino acids. V lost 6 bases and J 15 bases, leaving 27 bases between the germline ends. Germline V gene data show CDR1 as SGDLS and CDR2 as YYNGEE. The chain's CDR3 is CASNGRGGHLRGVFF. In DNA, the CDR3 is TGTGCCAGCAACGGCCGGGGAGGCCACCTACGGGGGGTGTTTTTT.

V gene TRBV5-1 combines with J gene TRBJ1-1; a weak D match, TRBD1 (5 bases). CDR1 and CDR2 from the germline V gene are SGHRS and YFSETQ. The CDR3 runs 13 residues. Between the trimmed V and J ends, which lost 0 bases and 7 bases, there was a span of 10 bases. The CDR3 nucleotides are TGCGCCAGCAGCTTGGACGGGAGGGGTGAAGCTTTCTTT. This encodes CASSLDGRGEAFF.

V usage is TRBV6-5 and J usage is TRBJ2-5, with TRBD1 as a possible D gene (6 bases). The CDR3 sequence is 13 residues long. The germline V and J ends were trimmed by 6 bases and 5 bases, with 13 bases remaining between them. Germline CDR1 MNHEY, CDR2 SVGAGI. The CDR3 DNA reads as TGTGCCAGCAGAGGCACAGGGTCCGAGACCCAGTACTTC. This encodes CASRGTGSETQYF.

This chain connects TRBV10-1 to TRBJ2-5; D gene unclear. CDR3 length: 14 amino acids. V was shortened by 2 bases and J by 2 bases, with 9 bases between the two germline ends. Per the germline V gene, CDR1 is WNHNN and CDR2 is SYGVQD (reference sequence). CDR3 amino acids: CASSESAAQETQYF. The CDR3 region has the DNA TGCGCCAGCAGTGAGAGCGCGGCTCAAGAGACCCAGTACTTC.

The chain recombines TRBV19 with TRBJ1-2; 9 nucleotides agree with TRBD1. The CDR3 sequence is 12 residues long. The junction had 5 bases not matched to a gene; V was cut back by 9 bases and J by 6 bases. CDR1 is LNHDA, CDR2 SQIVND, per germline (reference sequence). The DNA for the CDR3 is TGTGCCAGCCGACAGGGGGAGAATGGCTACACCTTC. Encoded protein: CASRQGENGYTF.

The rearrangement joins TRBV19 to TRBJ1-6; D is ambiguous. CDR3 length: 12 amino acids. Per the germline V gene, CDR1 is LNHDA and CDR2 is SQIVND (reference sequence). Trimming stripped 7 bases from V and 7 bases from J, with 8 bases between. The CDR3 DNA sequence: TGTGCCAGTACACAGTCGAATTCACCCCTCCACTTT. As protein: CASTQSNSPLHF.

CDR3 protein: CASSLWGQGSTGELFF. CDR3 coding DNA: TGTGCCAGTAGCTTATGGGGACAGGGGAGCACCGGGGAGCTGTTTTTT. This chain joins TRBV19 and TRBJ2-2; 10 bases fit TRBD1. Germline assignment: CDR1 LNHDA and CDR2 SQIVND (reference sequence). After removal of 6 bases from V and 4 bases from J, the junction contained 8 bases not matched to a gene. The CDR3 covers 16 residues. The full variable domain, with the rest looked up from reference TRBV19 and TRBJ2-2, is DGGITQSPKYLFRKEGQNVTLSCEQNLNHDAMYWYRQDPGQGLRLIYYSQIVNDFQKGDIAEGYSVSREKKESFPLTVTSAQKNPTAFYLCASSLWGQGSTGELFFGEGSRLTVL.

The chain combines TRBV7-3 with TRBJ2-3; 7 bases match TRBD1. The junction had 5 bases not matched to a gene; V was cut back by 5 bases and J by 3 bases. The CDR3 spans 14 residues. Germline CDR1 and CDR2: SGHTA and FQGTGA. The DNA of the CDR3 is TGTGCCAGCAGCCGACAGGGAAGAACAGATACGCAGTATTTT. Translating gives CASSRQGRTDTQYF. Full variable domain (missing parts from reference TRBV7-3 and TRBJ2-3): GAGVSQTPSNKVTEKGKYVELRCDPISGHTALYWYRQSLGQGPEFLIYFQGTGAADDSGLPNDRFFAVRPEGSVSTLKIQRTERGDSAVYLCASSRQGRTDTQYFGPGTRLTVL.

The chain recombines TRBV11-2 with TRBJ2-3; 8 positions agree with TRBD2. This CDR3 is 15 amino acids long. Germline V lookup: CDR1 SGHAT, CDR2 FQNNGV. V dropped 5 bases and J dropped 6; count of bases not matched to a gene: 10. CDR3 sequence reads: CASSRAGGGSDTQYF. The CDR3 DNA is TGTGCCAGCAGCCGCGCTGGCGGGGGGTCTGATACGCAGTATTTT.

Here the CDR3 DNA reads TGTGCCAGCAGCTTCGGGGGGAAAGAAGCTTTCTTT. Its protein product is CASSFGGKEAFF. J is TRBJ1-1 and V is TRBV7-8; D is perhaps TRBD1 (5 bases). CDR3 size: 12 residues. Per the germline V gene, CDR1 is SGHVS and CDR2 is FQNEAQ. Deletions cut 3 bases from V and 8 bases from J, with 10 bases between.

The V gene is TRBV3-1 (or the pseudogene TRBV3-2), the J gene TRBJ2-3, with 10 bases identical to TRBD2. Per germline, CDR1 LGHDT and CDR2 YNNKEL (reference sequence). V was clipped by 2 bases and J by 6 bases; unmatched bases: 5. CDR3 length: 15 residues. This CDR3 is CASSQSLAGEDTQYF. Written as DNA, the CDR3 is TGTGCCAGCAGCCAAAGCCTAGCGGGGGAGGATACGCAGTATTTT.

J is TRBJ1-2 and V is TRBV19; TRBD1 might be the D (6 bases). Germline CDR1 and CDR2: LNHDA and SQIVND (reference sequence). The CDR3 contains 13 residues. The V and J ends lost 1 base and 6 bases respectively, with 9 bases between them. The CDR3 sequence is CASSIGQANGYTF. CDR3 DNA: TGTGCCAGTAGTATAGGACAGGCAAATGGCTACACCTTC.

This chain uses TRBV28 with TRBJ1-5; tentatively, D is TRBD1 (6 bases). Germline CDR1 is MDHEN and CDR2 is SYDVKM. This CDR3 is 17 amino acids long. Trimming cost V 3 bases and J 3 bases, with 18 bases left between them. The CDR3 sequence: CASSLTGGHGFNQPQHF. CDR3 bases: TGTGCCAGCAGTTTGACAGGTGGACATGGTTTCAATCAGCCCCAGCATTTT.

V gene TRBV4-1 combines with J gene TRBJ2-3; 9 nucleotides align to TRBD2. The CDR3 loop spans 15 amino acids. Germline V gene sequence: CDR1 MGHRA, CDR2 YSYEKL. V was clipped by 5 bases and J by 4 bases; unmatched bases: 7. For the CDR3, the DNA is TGCGCCAGCAGCGGCGCGGGGGGGCCCGCAGATACGCAGTATTTT. This codes for CASSGAGGPADTQYF.